The rows below give T cell receptor beta chains drawn from one sample of a study of identical twins. TCRdb processed the 5' RACE reads anew with MiXCR; each CDR3 protein has one entry. The table lists about 890,000 distinct CDR3 sequences, approximately 13% of them singletons. A further study also used this sample, focusing on yellow fever vaccine responses in identical twins.

The sample comprised PBMCs. Every receptor here comes from a woman between 18 and 29 years old in good health. Each CDR3 is given with its conserved first and last residue. The D gene is left open where the match is weak. Not every row has a clone size; where given, it reads once, few, many or a size class.

v_call	d_call	clone_size	j_call	cdr3_aa	cdr3_nt
TRBV6-1	.	.	TRBJ1-1	CASSTLGGARTEAFF	TGTGCCAGCAGTACCCTCGGGGGGGCGCGAACTGAAGCTTTCTTT
TRBV2	.	.	TRBJ1-6	CASRQRQWNNSPLHF	TGTGCCAGCAGACAACGACAGTGGAACAATTCACCCCTCCACTTT
TRBV6-1	TRBD2	.	TRBJ2-1	CASRGLAGDQSYNEQFF	TGTGCCAGCAGGGGACTAGCGGGAGACCAAAGCTACAATGAGCAGTTCTTC
TRBV7-2	.	.	TRBJ1-2	CASSLAGGGLHSYGYTF	TGTGCCAGCAGCTTGGCGGGGGGCGGACTACACAGCTATGGCTACACCTTC
TRBV28	.	.	TRBJ2-4	CATEYRDTLIKAKNIQYF	TGTGCCACCGAATACCGGGACACATTAATAAAAGCCAAAAACATTCAGTACTTC
TRBV5-1	TRBD1	.	TRBJ2-1	CASSLGQGLNPAYNEQFF	TGCGCCAGCAGCTTGGGACAGGGGCTCAACCCAGCCTACAATGAGCAGTTCTTC
TRBV4-1	.	many	TRBJ2-3	CASSQDRGRADTQYF	TGCGCCAGCAGCCAAGATCGGGGGCGGGCAGATACGCAGTATTTT
TRBV11-2	.	.	TRBJ1-5	CASSSNYSNQPQHF	TGTGCCAGCAGCTCCAATTATAGCAATCAGCCCCAGCATTTT
TRBV11-2	.	.	TRBJ2-1	CASSLGFPAAAPNNEQFF	TGTGCCAGCAGCTTAGGTTTTCCGGCTGCTGCCCCAAACAATGAGCAGTTCTTC
TRBV2	.	.	TRBJ2-7	CASSEADSDYEQYF	TGTGCCAGCAGTGAAGCGGACAGTGACTACGAGCAGTACTTC